This T cell receptor beta chain was sequenced in a study of cytomegalovirus exposure and HLA in healthy donors. Regarding the study as a whole: Researchers catalogued some 160 TCR beta chains as cytomegalovirus-associated.

V lost 5 bases and J 7 bases, leaving 11 bases between the germline ends. Germline V gene data show CDR1 as SGHAT and CDR2 as FQNNGV. This CDR3 is 12 amino acids long. Measured with immunoSEQ multiplex PCR; TCRdb has only the in-frame clones, and not every one. The table lists some 200,000 clones, around nine tenths of them singletons. A remark on this clone: What it recognizes is unknown.

Sequences were obtained from PBMCs. The genes are TRBV11-2 and TRBJ1-2, with D maybe TRBD1 (6 bases). This TCR was sampled from a man aged 25 to 40 in good health and CMV-seropositive. The CDR3 DNA reads as TGTGCCAGCAGCCCATACAGGGCTGGCTACACCTTC. Translated, it gives CASSPYRAGYTF.